Listed here is a single TCR beta chain. As yet, its antigen is unknown. The data originate from a study of T cell responses to AZD1222 COVID-19 vaccine. Study details: Whether given at about 4 or about 12 weeks, second doses were pooled. Study findings and constraints: Baseline serostatus was positive in only six AZD1222 recipients. Elevations in Spike-specific TCR breadth and depth followed administration of two AZD1222 doses. Mostly white British, mostly female donors; authors suggested clonal diversity may be underestimated.

Profiling relied on immunoSEQ multiplex PCR, and the TCRdb table lists in-frame clones only, not all of them. The sample records roughly 130,000 clones, roughly 87% being singletons. The origin of this receptor is an adult in good health. The material sequenced was peripheral blood, taken on day 0 of AZD1222 vaccination.

The CDR3 reads CASTPTGSGQPQHF. The CDR3 DNA sequence: TGTGCCAGCACCCCCACAGGGAGTGGACAGCCCCAGCATTTT. The chain couples TRBV6-2 or TRBV6-3 to TRBJ1-5, with a tentative D call TRBD1 (6 bases). Deletions cut 7 bases from V and 7 bases from J, with 17 bases between. The CDR3 totals 14 residues. Germline values: CDR1 MNHEY, CDR2 SVGEGT.